A single count supports the clone carrying this TCR beta chain. Germline lookup yields CDR1 MNHEY and CDR2 SVGAGI. The length of the CDR3 is 13 residues. V lost 3 bases and J 3 bases, leaving 8 bases between the germline ends. Here immunoSEQ multiplex PCR was the method, and the copy in TCRdb shows in-frame clones only, minus some. The sample lists roughly 86,000 clones; over 85% were seen once. These data are taken from a study of control samples from healthy donors and cancer patients. The chain couples TRBV6-5 to TRBJ1-1; a possible D gene is TRBD1 (5 bases). The sample comprised blood. The clonotype comes from a woman in her thirties in good health. CDR3 DNA: TGTGCCAGCAGTTATAAGGGGTACACTGAAGCTTTCTTT. It is translated as CASSYKGYTEAFF.